This is a list of T cell receptor beta chains from one sample in a study of beta chain features in type 1 diabetes. Clones were sequenced by immunoSEQ multiplex PCR, and TCRdb holds only the in-frame ones, with some missing. The table includes around 500,000 clones, around 10% detected once. The sequencing input was naive CD4+ T cells from blood. The receptors originated from a woman aged 18-29 years in good health. The CDR3 runs from the conserved cysteine through the conserved F or W. The D gene is left open where the match is weak. Expanded clones get a size class; other rows say once, few or many, or leave the size out.

len,d_gene,j_gene,abundance,v_gene,CDR3aa,CDR3nt
18,TRBD2,TRBJ2-5,few,TRBV7-9,CASRRGLAGPGRQETQYF,TGTGCCAGCAGACGGGGACTAGCGGGACCTGGCCGCCAAGAGACCCAGTACTTC
15,.,TRBJ1-1,.,TRBV5-1,CASSADSASNTEAFF,TGCGCCAGCAGCGCGGACAGCGCCTCGAACACTGAAGCTTTCTTT
14,.,TRBJ1-2,.,TRBV7-2,CASSPQLGERGYTF,TGTGCCAGCAGCCCCCAGTTAGGCGAAAGGGGCTACACCTTC
13,.,TRBJ1-2,.,TRBV27,CASSLFRNYGYTF,TGTGCCAGCAGTTTATTCCGGAACTATGGCTACACCTTC
13,.,TRBJ1-5,.,TRBV5-6,CASSGRTDQPQHF,TGTGCCAGCAGCGGAAGGACAGATCAGCCCCAGCATTTT
13,.,TRBJ1-4,few,TRBV4-3,CASGGRNNEKLFF,TGCGCCAGCGGGGGCCGGAATAATGAAAAACTGTTTTTT
13,.,TRBJ2-3,.,TRBV18,CASSRTGTDTQYF,TGTGCCAGCTCACGTACAGGGACAGATACGCAGTATTTT
15,TRBD1,TRBJ2-5,.,TRBV6-7,CASSYSTGQQETQYF,TGTGCCAGCAGTTACTCGACGGGACAGCAAGAGACCCAGTACTTC
16,.,TRBJ2-1,few,TRBV4-1,CASSLGQGPFRNEQFF,TGCGCCAGCAGCCTGGGGCAGGGGCCCTTTAGGAATGAGCAGTTCTTC
17,TRBD2,TRBJ2-7,few,TRBV4-1,CASSQSTSGRSSYEQYF,TGCGCCAGCAGCCAATCGACTAGCGGGAGGTCGTCCTACGAGCAGTACTTC
15,TRBD1,TRBJ1-5,few,TRBV15,CATSVGQVGNQPQHF,TGTGCCACCAGCGTTGGACAGGTAGGGAATCAGCCCCAGCATTTT
16,.,TRBJ2-3,.,TRBV15,CATSRDRTGLTDTQYF,TGTGCCACCAGCAGAGATAGAACAGGACTCACAGATACGCAGTATTTT
12,.,TRBJ1-2,.,TRBV25-1,CASSDGVYGYTF,TGTGCCAGCAGTGACGGAGTCTATGGCTACACCTTC
13,.,TRBJ2-1,few,TRBV2,CASLPAGYNEQFF,TGTGCCAGCTTGCCGGCGGGTTACAATGAGCAGTTCTTC
13,.,TRBJ1-4,.,TRBV5-1,CASSLISGEKLFF,TGCGCCAGCAGCTTAATAAGTGGTGAAAAACTGTTTTTT
11,.,TRBJ1-4,.,TRBV7-9,CASSLREKLFF,TGTGCCAGCAGCTTGAGGGAAAAACTGTTTTTT
13,.,TRBJ2-1,.,TRBV28,CASSLPTYNEQFF,TGTGCCAGCAGTTTACCAACCTACAATGAGCAGTTCTTC
12,.,TRBJ2-5,few,TRBV29-1,CSVSGLGETQYF,TGCAGCGTTTCAGGACTGGGGGAGACCCAGTACTTC
16,.,TRBJ1-4,.,TRBV15,CATSRDRPATNEKLFF,TGTGCCACCAGCAGAGACAGACCTGCAACTAATGAAAAACTGTTTTTT
14,.,TRBJ1-1,few,TRBV4-2,CASSSNRVNTEAFF,TGTGCCAGCAGTTCAAACAGGGTGAACACTGAAGCTTTCTTT
15,TRBD2,TRBJ2-2,few,TRBV2,CASRQAGANTGELFF,TGTGCCAGCAGGCAAGCGGGGGCGAACACCGGGGAGCTGTTTTTT
15,TRBD1,TRBJ2-3,.,TRBV28,CASSPRDRGADTQYF,TGTGCCAGCAGTCCTCGGGACAGGGGCGCAGATACGCAGTATTTT
13,TRBD1,TRBJ1-4,.,TRBV29-1,CSVEGDRNEKLFF,TGCAGCGTTGAAGGGGACAGGAATGAAAAACTGTTTTTT
12,.,TRBJ1-5,few,TRBV7-2,CASSLRDQPQHF,TGTGCCAGCAGCTTAAGAGATCAGCCCCAGCATTTT
12,.,TRBJ2-1,few,TRBV6-6,CASSPIGEEQFF,TGTGCCAGCAGCCCCATCGGGGAGGAGCAGTTCTTC
16,TRBD1,TRBJ1-3,few,TRBV7-2,CASSGGQVNSGNTIYF,TGTGCCAGCAGCGGAGGACAGGTCAACTCTGGAAACACCATATATTTT
11,.,TRBJ2-7,few,TRBV20-1,CSAARGQSAYF,TGCAGTGCTGCCAGGGGACAATCGGCGTACTTC
13,.,TRBJ2-1,.,TRBV7-2,CASSPEGLHEQFF,TGTGCCAGCAGCCCCGAGGGACTTCATGAGCAGTTCTTC
14,.,TRBJ2-1,few,TRBV2,CASGRTFRYNEQFF,TGTGCCAGCGGGAGGACTTTCCGATACAATGAGCAGTTCTTC
14,.,TRBJ1-4,.,TRBV2,CASSEGEPAEKLFF,TGTGCCAGCAGTGAAGGCGAGCCCGCCGAAAAACTGTTTTTT
13,TRBD1,TRBJ1-4,.,TRBV7-9,CASTETGNEKLFF,TGTGCCAGCACCGAGACAGGGAATGAAAAACTGTTTTTT
14,.,TRBJ2-5,few,TRBV30,CAWSKSGGAETQYF,TGTGCCTGGAGTAAGTCAGGCGGGGCCGAGACCCAGTACTTC
13,.,TRBJ2-3,few,TRBV2,CASSVGQADTQYF,TGTGCCAGCAGTGTAGGCCAAGCAGATACGCAGTATTTT
14,.,TRBJ1-1,few,TRBV11-2,CASTPPVRNTEAFF,TGTGCCAGCACCCCTCCGGTCAGGAACACTGAAGCTTTCTTT
10,.,TRBJ1-1,few,TRBV20-1,CSASGTEAFF,TGCAGTGCTTCAGGCACTGAAGCTTTCTTT
14,.,TRBJ2-7,.,TRBV7-2,CASSLVGSEDEQYF,TGTGCCAGCAGCTTAGTGGGTAGCGAGGACGAGCAGTACTTC